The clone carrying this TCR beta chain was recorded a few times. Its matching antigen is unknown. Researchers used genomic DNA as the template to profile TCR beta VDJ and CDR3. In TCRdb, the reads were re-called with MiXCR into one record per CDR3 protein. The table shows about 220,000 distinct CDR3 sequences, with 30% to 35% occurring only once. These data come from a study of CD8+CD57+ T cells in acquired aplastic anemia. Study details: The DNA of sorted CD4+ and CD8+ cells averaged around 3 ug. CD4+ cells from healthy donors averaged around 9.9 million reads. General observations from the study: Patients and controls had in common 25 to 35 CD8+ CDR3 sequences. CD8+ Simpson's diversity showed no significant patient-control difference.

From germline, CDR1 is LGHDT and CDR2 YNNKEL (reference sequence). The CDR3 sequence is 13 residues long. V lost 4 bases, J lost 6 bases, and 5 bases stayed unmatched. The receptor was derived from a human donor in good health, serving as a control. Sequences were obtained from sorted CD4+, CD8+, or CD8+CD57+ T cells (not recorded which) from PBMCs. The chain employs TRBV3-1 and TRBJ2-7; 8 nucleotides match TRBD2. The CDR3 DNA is TGTGCCAGCAGCCTCGGGGGGGGTGGCGAGCAGTACTTC. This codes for CASSLGGGGEQYF.